This is a list of T cell receptor beta chains from one sample in a study of blood T cell repertoires in COVID-19. Method: immunoSEQ multiplex PCR; TCRdb's copy keeps in-frame clones and lacks some. The repertoire holds about 180,000 clones, with about 79% as singletons. Sample: peripheral blood. The source is a woman aged 70-85 years with acute or convalescent COVID-19. The CDR3 runs from the conserved cysteine through the conserved F or W. Fields, in order: clone size, D gene, J gene, V gene, CDR3 DNA, CDR3 protein. The D gene is left open where the match is weak. Only part of the rows carry a size: once, few, many, or a class if the clone is expanded.

NA NA TRBJ1-2 TRBV30 TGTGCCTGGAGGATCTACGGGTATGGCTACACCTTC CAWRIYGYGYTF
few NA TRBJ2-2 TRBV6-4 TGTGCCAGCAGTGTCCTGAGCTCCACCGGGGAGCTGTTTTTT CASSVLSSTGELFF
NA TRBD2 TRBJ2-1 TRBV3-1/TRBV3-2 TGTGCCAGCAGCCAAGTGCTAGCGGGGAAGAATGAGCAGTTCTTC CASSQVLAGKNEQFF
NA TRBD1 TRBJ1-6 TRBV7-9 TGTGCCAGCAAGGGACAGGGGGGCTCCTATAATTCACCCCTCCACTTT CASKGQGGSYNSPLHF
once NA TRBJ2-1 TRBV5-1 TGCGCCAGCAGCTTGTTTCAGAACTCCTACAATGAGCAGTTCTTC CASSLFQNSYNEQFF
NA TRBD2 TRBJ2-4 TRBV11-2 TGTGCCAGCACCTCAATCAAACTAGCGGGCTTTCGAGACATTCAGTACTTC CASTSIKLAGFRDIQYF
NA TRBD2 TRBJ2-2 TRBV5-1 TGCGCCAGCAGCTTGTCGGGGGGGAGCACCGGGGAGCTGTTTTTT CASSLSGGSTGELFF
NA TRBD2 TRBJ2-1 TRBV7-9 TGTGCCAGCAGCTTAATTTCCGGGACTAGCGGGAGGATCTACAATGAGCAGTTCTTC CASSLISGTSGRIYNEQFF
NA TRBD2 TRBJ2-1 TRBV9 TGTGCCAGCAGCCAGACTAGCGGGTACTACAATGAGCAGTTCTTC CASSQTSGYYNEQFF
NA NA TRBJ2-3 TRBV5-8 TGTGCCAGCAGCTTTGGGGGCGCAAAAGATACGCAGTATTTT CASSFGGAKDTQYF
once NA TRBJ2-2 TRBV6-6 TGTGCCAGCAGTTACTCGGCAGGGTTAGTTGCCGGGGAGCTGTTTTTT CASSYSAGLVAGELFF
NA NA TRBJ1-1 TRBV6-1 TGTGCCAGCAGTGAAACGGTGGGGGGGTACACTGAAGCTTTCTTT CASSETVGGYTEAFF
NA TRBD2 TRBJ2-7 TRBV15 TGTGCCACCAGCAGAGGACTAGCGGGAATCTACGAGCAGTACTTC CATSRGLAGIYEQYF
few NA TRBJ2-1 TRBV9 TGTGCCAGCAGCTTTAGTGGAGGGAATGAGCAGTTCTTC CASSFSGGNEQFF
once NA TRBJ1-1 TRBV11-2 TGTGCCAGCAGCTTAACGGACAGTTTGAACACTGAAGCTTTCTTT CASSLTDSLNTEAFF
few TRBD1 TRBJ2-1 TRBV5-4 TGTGCCAGCAGCGTTAACAGGGGAAGGGGCTACAATGAGCAGTTCTTC CASSVNRGRGYNEQFF
NA NA TRBJ2-5 TRBV21-1 TGTGCCAGCAGCAAGAAGAGGGAGTGGCAAGAGACCCAGTACTTC CASSKKREWQETQYF
NA NA TRBJ2-1 TRBV19 TGTGCCAGTAGTATAGAACGGGAAGCCTTTGAGCAGTTCTTC CASSIEREAFEQFF
NA TRBD2 TRBJ2-7 TRBV27 TGTGCCAGCAGCTATAACCGACTAGCGGGGAACTACGAGCAGTACTTC CASSYNRLAGNYEQYF
once TRBD1 TRBJ2-7 TRBV7-8 TGTGCCAGCAGCCAGACAGGGGCCTACGAGCAGTACTTC CASSQTGAYEQYF
once TRBD1 TRBJ1-1 TRBV4-2 TGTGCCAGCAGGCCGCAAACAGGGGACACTGAAGCTTTCTTT CASRPQTGDTEAFF
NA NA TRBJ2-3 TRBV21-1 TGTGCCAGCAGCAAACGTCCCATCCAACTCAGCACAGATACGCAGTATTTT CASSKRPIQLSTDTQYF
NA TRBD2 TRBJ2-1 TRBV11-2 TGTGCCAGCAGCTTGGTTGGCGGGAGGGCCACTGAGCAGTTCTTC CASSLVGGRATEQFF
NA NA TRBJ2-5 TRBV3-1/TRBV3-2 TGTGCCAGCAGCCAAGACCCGACTAGTAGGGTTGTGACCCAGTACTTC CASSQDPTSRVVTQYF
once TRBD2 TRBJ2-1 TRBV7-2 TGTGCCAGCAGCTTCACTAGCGTCTCCTACAATGAGCAGTTCTTC CASSFTSVSYNEQFF
NA TRBD2 TRBJ2-5 TRBV2 TGTGCCAGCAGTGAAGGGACTAGCGAGGGGAGGACCCAGTACTTC CASSEGTSEGRTQYF
NA NA TRBJ1-6 TRBV2 TGTGCCAGCAAGAGAGATTCACCCCTCCACTTT CASKRDSPLHF
NA TRBD2 TRBJ2-6 TRBV2 TGTGCCAGTGGGGGCGGGAGGGTCTCTGGGGCCAACGTCCTGACTTTC CASGGGRVSGANVLTF
NA TRBD1 TRBJ2-7 TRBV27 TGTGCCAGCAGTATGACCTGGACAGGGGTGAATGAGCAGTACTTC CASSMTWTGVNEQYF
NA NA TRBJ2-2 TRBV7-3 TGTGCCAGCAGCTTAACGGCAGGGGGAGGCACCGGGGAGCTGTTTTTT CASSLTAGGGTGELFF
NA NA TRBJ1-2 TRBV6-5 TGTGCCAGCAGCCATCGGGGTATGAGTGGCTACACCTTC CASSHRGMSGYTF
NA TRBD1 TRBJ1-1 TRBV5-1 TGCGCCAGCAGCGACCGGGACAGGAAGGAGAACACTGAAGCTTTCTTT CASSDRDRKENTEAFF
NA TRBD2 TRBJ2-1 TRBV2 TGTGCCAGCAGTTCCTTAGCGGGAGGGCCTTTCGATGAGCAGTTCTTC CASSSLAGGPFDEQFF
NA NA TRBJ2-7 TRBV2 TGTGCCAGCAGTGCACGCTTCAGGGACTCCTACGAGCAGTACTTC CASSARFRDSYEQYF
NA TRBD2 TRBJ2-1 TRBV5-8 TGTGCCAGCAGCGACACTAGCGGGAGTGTCGAGCAGTTCTTC CASSDTSGSVEQFF
NA NA TRBJ2-2 TRBV18 TGTGCCAGCTCACCACGGTCAGGGGCCGGGGAGCTGTTTTTT CASSPRSGAGELFF
NA TRBD1 TRBJ2-2 TRBV7-3 TGTGCCAGCAGCTCCCGACAGGGGGTGATCTCCGGGGAGCTGTTTTTT CASSSRQGVISGELFF
NA TRBD2 TRBJ2-1 TRBV5-1 TGCGCCAGCTACTTACTAGCGGGGGCCTCCTACAATGAGCAGTTCTTC CASYLLAGASYNEQFF
NA TRBD1 TRBJ2-7 TRBV19 TGTGCCAGTAGGGACAGGGGAGCTTACGAGCAGTACTTC CASRDRGAYEQYF
NA TRBD1 TRBJ1-2 TRBV15 TGTGCCACCAGCAGAGAAAGACAGGGCTATGGCTACACCTTC CATSRERQGYGYTF
NA NA TRBJ1-1 TRBV12-5 TGTGCTAGTTCAGGGCAGATCACTGAAGCTTTCTTT CASSGQITEAFF
NA NA TRBJ2-1 TRBV7-9 TGTGCCAGCAGCTTACCGGGGCGGCCAGGGAGGTGGTTGGACAATGAGCAGTTCTTC CASSLPGRPGRWLDNEQFF
NA NA TRBJ2-1 TRBV18 TGTGCCAGCTCACCACAAAGCGGTTTTAATGAGCAGTTCTTC CASSPQSGFNEQFF
NA TRBD2 TRBJ2-7 TRBV2 TGTGCCAGCAGTAGCGGGAGGGCCCCTTCCTACGAGCAGTACTTC CASSSGRAPSYEQYF
NA TRBD2 TRBJ2-1 TRBV7-2 TGTGCCAGCAGTTATAGCGGGAGTGGCATCAATGAGCAGTTCTTC CASSYSGSGINEQFF
few TRBD2 TRBJ2-2 TRBV19 TGTGCCAGTAGTATCCTAGCGGAGTCAACCGGGGAGCTGTTTTTT CASSILAESTGELFF
NA TRBD1 TRBJ1-3 TRBV19 TGTGCCAGTAGCCCGACAGGGTCTGGAAACACCATATATTTT CASSPTGSGNTIYF
NA TRBD2 TRBJ2-7 TRBV7-9 TGTGCCAGCAGCTTACCAGCGGGGGTTAATTCGAGGGAGCAGTACTTC CASSLPAGVNSREQYF
NA NA TRBJ1-6 TRBV10-3 TGTGCCATCAGTGAGTCAGAGTCCTCACCCCTCCACTTT CAISESESSPLHF
NA NA TRBJ2-1 TRBV7-9 TGTGCCAGCAGCCCTGAGCTAGGCTCCTACAATGAGCAGTTCTTC CASSPELGSYNEQFF
once TRBD1 TRBJ1-1 TRBV3-1/TRBV3-2 TGTGCCAGCAGCCCAAAAACAGGGGGGAACACTGAAGCTTTCTTT CASSPKTGGNTEAFF
NA NA TRBJ2-2 TRBV7-3 TGTGCCAGCAGCTCGACAGGAACGAACACCGGGGAGCTGTTTTTT CASSSTGTNTGELFF
NA TRBD2 TRBJ2-1 TRBV27 TGTGCCAGCAGGAGGACTAGCGGGAGCCCCTACAATGAGCAGTTCTTC CASRRTSGSPYNEQFF